The entry that follows covers one T cell receptor (beta chain) sequence. This table comes from immunoSEQ multiplex PCR, and its TCRdb copy is limited to in-frame clones, with some not included. The profile shows fewer than 100,000 clones, about nine tenths of them singletons. This sample is drawn from a study of blood T cell repertoires in COVID-19. Background on the study: There were acute and convalescent COVID-19 samples, and they came from the United States, Italy and Spain.

Sequencing was carried out using peripheral blood. This TCR came from a woman in her fifties or sixties in a cohort sampled during active COVID-19.

The DNA for the CDR3 is TGCGCCAGCAGTGCTGGGGGGGTGACGGCTTTCTTT. It encodes CASSAGGVTAFF. This chain uses TRBV10-1 with TRBJ1-1; tentatively, D is TRBD1 (5 bases). This CDR3 region has 12 residues. Looked up from germline, CDR1 is WNHNN and CDR2 is SYGVQD (reference sequence). V dropped 4 bases and J dropped 11 bases, with 14 bases sitting between them.